This T cell receptor beta chain derives from a study of T cell repertoires in cytomegalovirus infection. The germline V gene encodes CDR1 MDHEN and CDR2 SYDVKM. V was cut by 3 bases and J by 8 bases, with 16 bases left in between. The CDR3 sequence is 14 residues long. In TCRdb, the reads were re-called with MiXCR into one record per CDR3 protein. The sample lists 55,000 to 85,000 distinct CDR3 sequences; roughly 22% were seen once. This clonotype was picked up many times. The antigen is undetermined. General study points: CMV-specific TCR beta clonotypes restricted by HLA-C dominated the ex vivo response. CMV carriers having the relevant HLA were flagged by cumulative public TCR beta family frequency.

The sequence was obtained from a human donor in good health (CMV status not recorded). Some clones in this sample may be carry-over from other donors' samples. The rearrangement links TRBV28 to TRBJ1-2; D is ambiguous. Specimen: CD8+ T cells from cultured PBMCs, collected from culture after CMV antigen stimulation. The CDR3 region is CASSFSGLLGGYTF. The CDR3 DNA reads TGTGCCAGCAGTTTCTCGGGCCTACTAGGCGGCTACACCTTC.